The present entry profiles one T cell receptor (beta chain) with its context. In the original analysis: Amplification of reference gene primers provided the estimated nucleated cell counts. Repertoires were generated with immunoSEQ multiplex PCR, while TCRdb's copy carries only in-frame clones and drops some. The V and J calls and the clone size are those of that table, but D and trimming were determined from the DNA. The data contain about 190,000 clones, around three quarters of them singletons. These data come from a study of blood T cell repertoires in COVID-19. Background on the study: Samples of COVID-19 (acute and convalescent) were obtained from the United States, Italy and Spain. PBMCs, B-cell-depleted T cells, or T cells provided the cDNA or gDNA that made up the material.

Participants were aged about 18 to 89 years from approximately 23 US areas. This receptor was obtained from a woman aged 45-65 years with acute COVID-19. The specimen sequenced was PBMCs or T cells enriched from blood (not recorded which).

CDR3: CASSVLGLAQETQYF. The CDR3 nucleotides read TGCGCCAGCAGCGTGCTCGGACTAGCCCAAGAGACCCAGTACTTC. The gene calls are TRBV5-1 and TRBJ2-5; 8 bases fit TRBD2. Germline V CDR1 and CDR2: SGHRS, YFSETQ. The ends lost 4 bases at V and 1 base at J; junction bases unmatched: 6. There are 15 residues in the CDR3.